The source of this T cell receptor (beta chain) is a study of blood T cell repertoires in COVID-19 (dated by TCRdb to 2018 to 2020). A note on the overall study: The collaborator samples originated in the United States, Italy and Spain and spanned the acute and convalescent phases of COVID-19. The prospective study material was composed of cDNA or gDNA derived from T cells, B-cell-depleted T cells, or PBMCs. The dataset comprised deeply sampled blood TCRbeta repertoires from subjects exposed to, actively infected with, or recovered from COVID-19. A freely available public database, intended as a resource for researchers studying the immune response to SARS-CoV-2, is where the repertoires were released. The samples were drawn from two sources: the first 160 participants of the ongoing ImmuneRACE study, and 1,000 to 1,500 subjects contributed by 6 global collaborators. The sample metadata nearly always contained a de-identified subject ID, COVID-19 status, age in years and sex. Where available, HLA class I and class II types were obtained from metadata supplied by the sample provider rather than from assay-based typing. Broad study findings and their caveats: Clinical and demographic metadata were provided uncurated, with the amount varying by source and participant.

Taken from the germline V gene, the CDR1 and CDR2 loops are SQVTM and ANQGSEA. From the cysteine up to the phenylalanine, the CDR3 has a length of 14 residues. Just CDR3 DNA is preserved here, 42 bases in frame from base 1. Here V drops 2 bases and J drops 5 bases, and the junction holds 8 bases not matched to any gene. TCRbeta CDR3 regions were amplified from genomic DNA using the immunoSEQ Assay, a bias-controlled multiplex PCR. The original methods were these. The number of nucleated cells in each sample was estimated from the amplification of reference gene primers within the assay. Sequence reads were collapsed and filtered to measure the absolute abundance of every unique TCRbeta CDR3 rearrangement. Productive Simpson clonality was computed per sample as the square root of Simpson's diversity index over productive rearrangements. TCRdb retrieved this table from immuneACCESS and kept in-frame rearrangements only. Not all clones are present; in checked studies, unresolved V genes account for under half, and no reason is known for the remainder. V, J and clone size derive from that table, while D and trimming were established from the DNA sequence. This sample gives over 200,000 clones in total; approximately 86% of them show up just once. Jointly, the top ten make up about a tenth of the sample.

In the prospective study, participants were about 18 to 95 years old, resided in about two dozen geographic areas of the United States, and were enrolled through a virtual design. In the prospective study, participants were assigned to cohorts based on the clinical history participants reported in a screening survey and a study questionnaire. Mobile phlebotomists in the prospective study collected whole blood, serum and a nasopharyngeal or oropharyngeal swab from every participant. Prospective study participants could optionally give additional blood draws and questionnaires over an approximately 2-month period. Before DNA extraction, prospective study blood samples were shipped either frozen or at room temperature. About this clone itself: Its antigen specificity is not known. Per-base quality was not reported, and no clone a single base away is much larger than it.

Specimen: PBMCs or T cells enriched from blood (not recorded which). The V and J segments used are TRBV29-1 and TRBJ1-1, with 7 middle bases fitting TRBD1. The clonotype was recovered from a man younger than 35 with acute COVID-19. The DNA is TGCAGCGTTGAAAGAAGGGGGCGAAGGACTGAAGCTTTCTTT. It specifies CSVERRGRRTEAFF.